The clone carrying this T cell receptor (beta chain) was recorded many times. Its antigen remains unknown. In making TCR beta libraries, quantitative 5'-RACE with molecular barcodes was used. One entry per CDR3 protein, called by TCRdb with MiXCR from the 5' RACE reads. The sample records some 130,000 distinct CDR3 sequences, 6% to 8.5% being singletons. The data stem from a study of CD8 T cells in ankylosing spondylitis. Study-wide results and limits: The authors reported significant enrichment of disease-linked clones in matched ankylosing spondylitis synovial fluid. Clones linked with disease were CD8+ and fairly uncommon in the peripheral blood. A motif of 7 to 9 highly homologous TCR beta variants was seen as apparently characteristic of ankylosing spondylitis blood.

The CDR3 has 14 amino acids. Per germline, CDR1 SQVTM and CDR2 ANQGSEA. V dropped 5 bases and J dropped 0; count of bases not matched to a gene: 5. The chain is built from TRBV29-1 and TRBJ2-7; 9 bases are shared with TRBD1. The sample was blood, either unsorted or a sorted T cell fraction (not recorded which). The TCR comes from a female donor with ankylosing spondylitis or in good health (not recorded which). CDR3 region: CSVYGTGPSYEQYF. DNA for the CDR3: TGCAGCGTTTACGGGACAGGGCCCTCCTACGAGCAGTACTTC.